Below, 10 T cell receptor beta chains from the same sample are listed, as sequenced in a study of cytomegalovirus exposure and HLA in healthy donors. PCR amplification relied on 60 Vbeta primers (plus 13 Jbeta primers). Assay used: immunoSEQ multiplex PCR; TCRdb lists only in-frame clones, some missing. The sample carries approximately 100,000 clones, about 81% recorded once. The sequencing sample was made of PBMCs. These receptors all stem from a man aged 35 to 55 in good health and CMV-seronegative.

The chain employs TRBV7-9 and TRBJ1-4, with 11 bases aligning to TRBD1. Germline CDR1 SEHNR, CDR2 FQNEAQ (reference sequence). This CDR3 is 16 amino acids long. V shed 5 bases and J 4 bases; nucleotides not matched to a gene: 6. Here the CDR3 reads CASSLGTGGVNEKLFF. The CDR3 DNA is TGTGCCAGCAGCCTCGGGACAGGGGGAGTTAATGAAAAACTGTTTTTT.

This clone was recorded once. The chain recombines TRBV19 with TRBJ2-5; a weak D match, TRBD1 (5 bases). The CDR3 consists of 14 residues. V lost 3 bases and J 5 bases, leaving 13 bases between the germline ends. Germline-derived CDR1 and CDR2 are LNHDA and SQIVND (reference sequence). The CDR3 spells CASSINRFIETQYF. In nucleotides, the CDR3 is TGTGCCAGTAGTATCAACAGGTTTATTGAGACCCAGTACTTC.

The genes are TRBV10-3 and TRBJ2-7; D is possibly TRBD2 (6 bases). The V end lost 6 bases, the J end lost 3 bases, and 15 bases lay between the germline ends. The CDR3 totals 14 residues. Per germline, CDR1 ENHRY and CDR2 SYGVKD. CDR3: CAISQHGGDYEQYF. The CDR3 bases are TGTGCCATCAGCCAACACGGGGGAGACTACGAGCAGTACTTC.

This clone was counted a few times. V is TRBV12-5 and J is TRBJ1-2; 7 bases are shared with TRBD1. Looked up from germline, CDR1 is LGHNT and CDR2 is FRNRAP. The length of the CDR3 is 12 residues. V was clipped by 4 bases and J by 4 bases; unmatched bases: 0. The CDR3 region has the DNA TGTGCTAGTGGTTGGGACAGCTATGGCTACACCTTC. Translated, it gives CASGWDSYGYTF.

This rearrangement joins TRBV5-6 to TRBJ2-5, with unresolved D. The J call is uncertain, as TRBJ2-7 better fits the DNA end. The CDR3 length is 10 residues. Germline V lookup: CDR1 SGHDT, CDR2 YYEEEE. The DNA of the CDR3 is TGTGCCAGCAGCAGTTGCGAGCAGTACTTC. Encoded protein: CASSSCEQYF.

The V and J genes are TRBV5-1 and TRBJ1-1; maybe TRBD1 (5 bases). Germline V CDR1 and CDR2: SGHRS, YFSETQ. V was clipped by 0 bases and J by 6 bases, with 12 bases between them. The CDR3 is 14 amino acids. The CDR3 loop is CASSLGSGRPEAFF. The CDR3 DNA follows: TGCGCCAGCAGCTTGGGTTCAGGGAGGCCTGAAGCTTTCTTT.

The CDR3 region is CASSYEGANTIYF. DNA of the CDR3: TGTGCCAGCAGTTACGAGGGGGCTAACACCATATATTTT. This rearrangement joins TRBV6-6 to TRBJ1-3, with 7 positions matching TRBD1. Germline-derived CDR1 and CDR2 are MNHNY and SVGAGI (reference sequence). V lost 2 bases and J lost 7; bases outside the gene matches: 2. This CDR3 has 13 amino acids.

V and J are TRBV5-1 and TRBJ2-7; TRBD2 is a possible D gene (6 bases). Germline values: CDR1 SGHRS, CDR2 YFSETQ. CDR3 length: 15 residues. V was pared by 0 bases and J by 2 bases, with 12 bases between. In DNA form, the CDR3 reads TGCGCCAGCAGCTTGGTTAGCGGAGAGACCTACGAGCAGTACTTC. Protein: CASSLVSGETYEQYF.

The rearrangement joins TRBV29-1 to TRBJ1-4; tentatively, D is TRBD1 (6 bases). CDR1 is SQVTM, CDR2 ANQGSEA, per germline. The V gene lost 6 bases and the J gene lost 5 bases, with 16 bases spanning the gap. CDR3 size: 14 residues. CDR3 nucleotide sequence: TGCAGCGTGCCAACAGGGACGGGGAATGAAAAACTGTTTTTT. This codes for CSVPTGTGNEKLFF.

The chain has TRBV7-2 and TRBJ1-4; D is possibly TRBD1 (5 bases). Per germline, CDR1 SGHTA and CDR2 FQGNSA. This CDR3 has 15 amino acids. The V end lost 6 bases, the J end lost 7 bases, and 18 bases lay between the germline ends. The CDR3 sequence is CASSIRMSRGEKLFF. DNA for the CDR3: TGTGCCAGCAGTATTAGGATGTCAAGGGGTGAAAAACTGTTTTTT.